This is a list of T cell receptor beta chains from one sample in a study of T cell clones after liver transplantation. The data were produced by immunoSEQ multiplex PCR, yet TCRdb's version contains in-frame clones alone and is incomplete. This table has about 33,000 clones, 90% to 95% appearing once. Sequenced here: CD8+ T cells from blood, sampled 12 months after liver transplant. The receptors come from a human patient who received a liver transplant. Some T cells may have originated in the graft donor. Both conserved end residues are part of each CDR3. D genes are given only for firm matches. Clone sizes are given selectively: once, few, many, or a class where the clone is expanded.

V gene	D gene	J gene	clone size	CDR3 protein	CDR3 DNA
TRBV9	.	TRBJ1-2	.	CASSTRTGYTF	TGTGCCAGCAGCACCCGGACGGGTTACACCTTC
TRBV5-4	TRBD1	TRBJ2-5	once	CASSPGGLGETQYF	TGTGCCAGCAGCCCAGGGGGCTTGGGGGAGACCCAGTACTTC
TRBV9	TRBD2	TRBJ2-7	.	CASSASGGPGHEQYF	TGTGCCAGCAGCGCTAGCGGGGGACCTGGGCACGAGCAGTACTTC
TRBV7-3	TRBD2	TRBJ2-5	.	CASSEAGGHETQYF	TGTGCCAGCAGCGAAGCGGGAGGGCATGAGACCCAGTACTTC
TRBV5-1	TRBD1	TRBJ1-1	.	CASSSRGQGLANTEAFF	TGCGCCAGCAGCTCCCGAGGACAGGGCCTAGCGAACACTGAAGCTTTCTTT
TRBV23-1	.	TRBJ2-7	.	CASSQSRDPRVGEQYF	TGCGCCAGCAGTCAATCCCGGGACCCACGGGTGGGGGAGCAGTACTTC
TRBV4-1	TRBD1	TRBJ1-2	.	CASSQEGRGHRGYTF	TGCGCCAGCAGCCAAGAAGGCAGGGGGCATAGAGGCTACACCTTC
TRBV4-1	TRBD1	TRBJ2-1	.	CASSQVADRGLNEQFF	TGCGCCAGCAGCCAAGTCGCGGACAGGGGGCTCAATGAGCAGTTCTTC
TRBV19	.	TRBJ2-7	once	CASSISSTSYEQYF	TGTGCCAGTAGTATTTCCAGCACAAGCTACGAGCAGTACTTC
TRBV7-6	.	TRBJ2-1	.	CASSWEPGLRGNNEQFF	TGTGCCAGCAGCTGGGAGCCCGGACTAAGGGGCAACAATGAGCAGTTCTTC
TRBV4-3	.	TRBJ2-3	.	CASSPQGGRLRTDTQYF	TGCGCCAGCAGCCCCCAGGGGGGGCGACTCCGCACAGATACGCAGTATTTT
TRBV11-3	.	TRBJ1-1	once	CASSLGGPEAFF	TGTGCCAGCAGCTTAGGGGGCCCTGAAGCTTTCTTT
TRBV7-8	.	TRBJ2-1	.	CASSFVQGFTDEQFF	TGTGCCAGCAGCTTTGTACAGGGTTTCACCGATGAGCAGTTCTTC
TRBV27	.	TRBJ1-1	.	CASSFPGGTEAFF	TGTGCCAGCAGTTTCCCCGGTGGCACTGAAGCTTTCTTT
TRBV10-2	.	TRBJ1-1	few	CASSLANTEAFF	TGCGCCAGCAGTTTAGCGAACACTGAAGCTTTCTTT
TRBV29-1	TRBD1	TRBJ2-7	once	CSVESAGTGYEQYF	TGCAGCGTTGAGTCCGCCGGGACAGGCTACGAGCAGTACTTC
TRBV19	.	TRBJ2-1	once	CASSISGGSYNEQFF	TGTGCCAGTAGTATTTCAGGAGGTAGCTACAATGAGCAGTTCTTC
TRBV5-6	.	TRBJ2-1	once	CASSLEGFLEQFF	TGTGCCAGCAGCTTGGAGGGTTTCCTTGAGCAGTTCTTC
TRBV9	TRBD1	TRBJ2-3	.	CASSFSGTGVRSTDTQYF	TGTGCCAGCAGCTTCTCCGGGACAGGGGTTCGGAGCACAGATACGCAGTATTTT
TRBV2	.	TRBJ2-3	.	CASSDPHGVSTDTQYF	TGTGCCAGCAGTGATCCTCACGGGGTGAGCACAGATACGCAGTATTTT
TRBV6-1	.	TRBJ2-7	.	CASSLVGPREQYF	TGTGCCAGCAGTTTAGTTGGGCCTCGGGAGCAGTACTTC
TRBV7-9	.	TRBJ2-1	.	CASSFPVSNEQFF	TGTGCCAGCAGCTTCCCGGTTAGCAATGAGCAGTTCTTC
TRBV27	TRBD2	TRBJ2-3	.	CASSTQSGRGTDTQYF	TGTGCCAGCAGTACTCAGAGCGGGAGAGGCACAGATACGCAGTATTTT
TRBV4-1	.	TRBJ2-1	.	CASRSADSYNEQFF	TGCGCCAGCCGTTCCGCGGACTCCTACAATGAGCAGTTCTTC
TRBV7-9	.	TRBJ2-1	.	CASSPRSSYNEQFF	TGTGCCAGCAGTCCCCGATCCTCCTACAATGAGCAGTTCTTC
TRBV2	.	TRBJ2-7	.	CASSEALYRTTSYEQYF	TGTGCCAGCAGTGAAGCGCTTTATAGAACGACATCCTACGAGCAGTACTTC
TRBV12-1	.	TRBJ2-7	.	CASSFHGTSGRSTYEQYF	TGTGCCAGCAGCTTTCATGGGACTAGCGGGAGGTCAACCTACGAGCAGTACTTC
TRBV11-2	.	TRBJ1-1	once	CASSLSRGRANTEAFF	TGTGCCAGCAGCCTATCCCGGGGGAGGGCGAACACTGAAGCTTTCTTT
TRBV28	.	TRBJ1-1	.	CASSFLQYSTEAFF	TGTGCCAGCAGTTTTCTTCAGTATAGCACTGAAGCTTTCTTT
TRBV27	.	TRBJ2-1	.	CASSLGAVSSYNEQFF	TGTGCCAGCAGTTTGGGGGCGGTTAGCTCCTACAATGAGCAGTTCTTC
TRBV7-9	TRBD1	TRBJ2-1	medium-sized	CASSLIGQGASDEQFF	TGTGCCAGCAGCTTAATCGGACAGGGGGCGTCGGATGAGCAGTTCTTC
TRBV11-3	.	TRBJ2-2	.	CASSWDLNTGELFF	TGTGCCAGCAGCTGGGACTTAAACACCGGGGAGCTGTTTTTT
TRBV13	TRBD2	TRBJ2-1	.	CASSPRTSGGRGEQFF	TGTGCCAGCAGCCCCAGGACTAGCGGAGGAAGAGGTGAGCAGTTCTTC
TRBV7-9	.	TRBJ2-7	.	CASSTDRQGGVYEQYF	TGTGCCAGCAGCACTGACCGGCAGGGGGGCGTCTACGAGCAGTACTTC
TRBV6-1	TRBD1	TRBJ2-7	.	CASSEAGTDIYEQYF	TGTGCCAGCAGTGAAGCTGGGACAGACATATACGAGCAGTACTTC
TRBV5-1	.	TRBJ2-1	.	CASSLSSYNEQFF	TGCGCCAGCAGCTTGAGCTCCTACAATGAGCAGTTCTTC
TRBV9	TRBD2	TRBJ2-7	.	CASSGLAGGRSYEQYF	TGTGCCAGCAGCGGGCTAGCGGGAGGTCGTTCCTACGAGCAGTACTTC
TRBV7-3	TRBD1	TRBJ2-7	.	CASSPADREPDEQYF	TGTGCCAGCAGCCCCGCGGACAGGGAACCGGACGAGCAGTACTTC
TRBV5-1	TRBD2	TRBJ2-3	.	CASSPRLATLLDTQYF	TGCGCCAGCAGTCCCAGACTAGCCACGTTACTTGATACGCAGTATTTT
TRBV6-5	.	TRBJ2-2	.	CASSQFSGELFF	TGTGCCAGCAGTCAGTTCTCCGGGGAGCTGTTTTTT
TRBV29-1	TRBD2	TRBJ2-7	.	CSVESGRPYEQYF	TGCAGCGTGGAAAGCGGGAGGCCCTACGAGCAGTACTTC
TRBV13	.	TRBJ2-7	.	CASSWGSGQGLKEQYF	TGTGCCAGCAGCTGGGGTTCGGGGCAGGGGCTTAAAGAGCAGTACTTC
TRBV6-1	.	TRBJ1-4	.	CASSEILSSNEKLFF	TGTGCCAGCAGTGAAATTCTCAGCTCTAATGAAAAACTGTTTTTT
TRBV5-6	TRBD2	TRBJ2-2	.	CASSLGLAGLTGELFF	TGTGCCAGCAGCTTAGGACTAGCGGGCCTCACCGGGGAGCTGTTTTTT
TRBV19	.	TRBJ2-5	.	CASSIITQETQYF	TGTGCCAGTAGTATAATCACACAAGAGACCCAGTACTTC
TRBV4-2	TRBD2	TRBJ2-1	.	CASSPSRREGPYNEQFF	TGTGCCAGCAGCCCCTCCAGGCGGGAGGGACCCTACAATGAGCAGTTCTTC
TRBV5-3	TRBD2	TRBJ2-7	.	CARSLKGGRAYEQYF	TGTGCCAGAAGCTTGAAAGGCGGGAGGGCCTACGAGCAGTACTTC
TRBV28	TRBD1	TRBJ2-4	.	CASRPETGMNIQYF	TGTGCCAGCAGGCCAGAGACAGGGATGAACATTCAGTACTTC